The 26 T cell receptor beta chains below were found in one sample sequenced in a study of blood T cell repertoires in COVID-19. TCRdb's table, derived via immunoSEQ multiplex PCR, lists solely in-frame clones and lacks some. The data contain hundreds of thousands of clones, 70% to 90% of them singletons. Sequencing used peripheral blood. The receptors shown here come from a woman aged 18-29 years who had recovered from COVID-19.

This clone was found a few times. V is TRBV6-5 and J is TRBJ1-1; D not certain. CDR3 length: 15 residues. From germline, CDR1 is MNHEY and CDR2 SVGAGI. The V and J ends lost 0 bases and 0 bases respectively, with 8 bases between them. The CDR3 nucleotides read TGTGCCAGCAGTTACTCGTCAAATGTGAACACTGAAGCTTTCTTT. Translated, it gives CASSYSSNVNTEAFF.

The chain uses TRBV6-5 and TRBJ2-1, with 7 bases identical to TRBD2. Per the germline V gene, CDR1 is MNHEY and CDR2 is SVGAGI. V dropped 6 bases and J dropped 6; count of bases not matched to a gene: 11. This CDR3 region has 15 residues. CDR3 loop: CASRPTLAALNEQFF. CDR3 in DNA: TGTGCCAGCAGACCCACCCTAGCGGCTCTCAATGAGCAGTTCTTC.

This chain connects TRBV6-2 or TRBV6-3 to TRBJ1-2; the match to TRBD1 covers 9 bases. The junction had 3 bases not matched to a gene; V was cut back by 5 bases and J by 5 bases. In germline, CDR1 is MNHEY, CDR2 SVGEGT. This CDR3 comprises 13 residues. Written as DNA, the CDR3 is TGTGCCAGCAGTCGGACAGGGGTTTATGGCTACACCTTC. Translated: CASSRTGVYGYTF.

The gene calls are TRBV7-2 and TRBJ2-3, with 7 bases identical to TRBD2. CDR1 and CDR2 from the germline V gene are SGHTA and FQGNSA. V lost 1 base to trimming and J lost 6 bases; unmatched junction nucleotides: 7. The CDR3 spans 15 residues. The CDR3 loop is CASSLEGGPGDTQYF. Here the CDR3 DNA reads TGTGCCAGCAGCTTAGAGGGAGGGCCTGGGGATACGCAGTATTTT. Looking up the rest from reference TRBV7-2 and TRBJ2-3 gives the full variable domain: GAGVSQSPSNKVTEKGKDVELRCDPISGHTALYWYRQSLGQGLEFLIYFQGNSAPDKSGLPSDRFSAERTGGSVSTLTIQRTQQEDSAVYLCASSLEGGPGDTQYFGPGTRLTVL.

This sequence joins TRBV7-2 and TRBJ1-5; D might be TRBD1 (6 bases). The CDR3 is made up of 17 amino acids. Germline values: CDR1 SGHTA, CDR2 FQGNSA. Trimming removed 5 bases from V and 1 base from J, with 18 bases in between. The CDR3 sequence is CASSPRTAKQSNQPQHF. In DNA form, the CDR3 reads TGTGCCAGCAGCCCTCGGACAGCGAAGCAGAGCAATCAGCCCCAGCATTTT.

V usage is TRBV9 and J usage is TRBJ1-2; 7 bases are a match to TRBD1. This CDR3 comprises 14 residues. Per germline, CDR1 SGDLS and CDR2 YYNGEE. The junction had 13 bases not matched to a gene; V was cut back by 3 bases and J by 11 bases. The CDR3 is CASSARQGPVWYTF. The CDR3, as DNA: TGTGCCAGCAGCGCCCGACAGGGACCAGTTTGGTACACCTTC. Supplemented by reference TRBV9 and TRBJ1-2, the full variable domain reads DSGVTQTPKHLITATGQRVTLRCSPRSGDLSVYWYQQSLDQGLQFLIQYYNGEERAKGNILERFSAQQFPDLHSELNLSSLELGDSALYFCASSARQGPVWYTFGSGTRLTVV.

This sequence joins TRBV18 and TRBJ1-2; D is uncertain. Germline loops: CDR1 KGHSH, CDR2 LQKENI. The CDR3 is 14 amino acids. Trimming left V 2 bases short and J 4 bases short, with 11 bases between. In DNA form, the CDR3 reads TGTGCCAGCTCACCAAGGTTAACAGCCTATGGCTACACCTTC. Amino acids: CASSPRLTAYGYTF. Based on the CDR3 plus reference TRBV18 and TRBJ1-2, the full variable domain is NAGVMQNPRHLVRRRGQEARLRCSPMKGHSHVYWYRQLPEEGLKFMVYLQKENIIDESGMPKERFSAEFPKEGPSILRIQQVVRGDSAAYFCASSPRLTAYGYTFGSGTRLTVV.

V and J are TRBV6-5 and TRBJ2-7; 7 bases are shared with TRBD2. Germline CDR1 and CDR2: MNHEY and SVGAGI. The CDR3 totals 13 residues. V shed 9 bases and J 3 bases; nucleotides not matched to a gene: 8. The CDR3 DNA follows: TGTGCCAGTTCATGGGGGGGAGGCTACGAGCAGTACTTC. Protein sequence: CASSWGGGYEQYF.

V and J are TRBV5-4 and TRBJ1-1; TRBD1 is a possible D gene (5 bases). The CDR3 extends over 15 amino acids. Trimming stripped 4 bases from V and 1 base from J, with 14 bases between. Germline V gene lookup returns CDR1 SGHNT and CDR2 YYREEE (reference sequence). The CDR3 nucleotides read TGTGCCAGCAGCCCCGGCGGGGCAGCGAACACTGAAGCTTTCTTT. Its translation is CASSPGGAANTEAFF.

The rearrangement uses TRBV5-1 and TRBJ1-6; the D gene is possibly TRBD1 (6 bases). V was shortened by 6 bases and J by 7 bases, with 14 bases between the two germline ends. The germline V gene has CDR1 SGHRS and CDR2 YFSETQ. The CDR3 is made up of 14 amino acids. CDR3 amino acids: CASTPGQTNSPLHF. DNA of the CDR3: TGCGCCAGCACCCCCGGACAGACCAATTCACCCCTCCACTTT.

This chain connects TRBV6-2 or TRBV6-3 to TRBJ2-7; 7 positions match TRBD2. With V trimmed by 3 bases and J by 3 bases, 8 bases remained unmatched. CDR3 length equals 15 residues. Looked up from germline, CDR1 is MNHEY and CDR2 is SVGEGT. The CDR3 spells CASSYGVWGGYEQYF. The CDR3 bases are TGTGCCAGCAGTTATGGCGTGTGGGGGGGCTACGAGCAGTACTTC.

The chain is built from TRBV19 and TRBJ2-5; D gene ambiguous. Germline V CDR1 and CDR2: LNHDA, SQIVND (reference sequence). CDR3 length: 11 residues. V was cut by 5 bases and J by 5 bases, with 6 bases left in between. The chain's CDR3 is CASSHKETQYF. CDR3 in DNA: TGTGCCAGTAGTCACAAGGAGACCCAGTACTTC.

This clone has only one observation. This chain connects TRBV4-3 to TRBJ2-2, with 12 bases matching TRBD2. CDR3 length: 17 residues. Trimming took 3 bases from V and 4 from J; bases not matched to a gene: 6. Germline CDR1 reads LGHNA; CDR2 reads YSLEER. For the CDR3, the DNA is TGCGCCAGCAGCCAGTCTAGCGGGAGGGCCGCCACCGGGGAGCTGTTTTTT. Translating it yields CASSQSSGRAATGELFF.

The V gene is TRBV7-2, the J gene TRBJ1-2; TRBD1 is a possible D gene (5 bases). Germline V CDR1 and CDR2: SGHTA, FQGNSA. The CDR3 has 13 amino acids. The V end was cut by 5 bases, the J end by 5 bases, with 12 bases between. CDR3 residues: CASSPGLAYGYTF. DNA for the CDR3: TGTGCCAGCAGCCCAGGGTTAGCATATGGCTACACCTTC.

V and J are TRBV28 and TRBJ2-2; D uncertain. This CDR3 has 13 amino acids. Germline lookup yields CDR1 MDHEN and CDR2 SYDVKM. V dropped 8 bases and J dropped 0 bases, with 7 bases sitting between them. DNA of the CDR3: TGTGCCAGCTCGGAGACGAACACCGGGGAGCTGTTTTTT. Its protein is CASSETNTGELFF.

This clone has only one observation. This chain joins TRBV2 and TRBJ2-5; D unresolved. V lost 2 bases and J 2 bases, leaving 6 bases between the germline ends. CDR1 SNHLY and CDR2 FYNNEI come from the germline V gene. The CDR3 totals 13 residues. CDR3 loop: CASSESQQETQYF. The CDR3 bases are TGTGCCAGCAGTGAATCCCAGCAAGAGACCCAGTACTTC.

V is TRBV27 and J is TRBJ1-2; TRBD1 matches 12 bases. There are 16 residues in the CDR3. The germline V gene has CDR1 MNHEY and CDR2 SMNVEV (reference sequence). V gave up 2 bases and J gave up 7 bases; unmatched junction bases: 8. The CDR3 here is CASSLIGTGGSGGYTF. The CDR3 DNA reads as TGTGCCAGCAGTTTAATCGGGACAGGGGGCAGCGGTGGCTACACCTTC.

A single count supports this clone. This chain links TRBV7-2 with TRBJ1-1, with a possible D match to TRBD1 (5 bases). CDR3 length: 17 amino acids. The V and J ends lost 2 bases and 4 bases respectively, with 20 bases between them. Germline CDR1 is SGHTA and CDR2 is FQGNSA. Written as DNA, the CDR3 is TGTGCCAGCAGCTTATTCGGGGAGAGGGGTAGCGGCACTGAAGCTTTCTTT. This translates into CASSLFGERGSGTEAFF.

This chain uses TRBV19 with TRBJ1-2; no definite D call. The CDR3 spans 15 residues. CDR1 and CDR2 from the germline V gene are LNHDA and SQIVND (reference sequence). V dropped 5 bases and J dropped 3 bases, with 16 bases sitting between them. This chain's CDR3 is CASSVRGTHHYGYTF. In DNA form, the CDR3 reads TGTGCCAGTAGTGTCCGGGGAACCCATCACTATGGCTACACCTTC.

This clone was recorded only once. The chain recombines TRBV29-1 with TRBJ1-2, with D unresolved. The V end was cut by 4 bases, the J end by 1 base, with 13 bases between. The CDR3 consists of 14 residues. CDR1 and CDR2 from the germline V gene are SQVTM and ANQGSEA. CDR3 in DNA: TGCAGCGTTGTCTTAATGTCCCGTAACTATGGCTACACCTTC. This encodes CSVVLMSRNYGYTF.

This clone was recorded only once. The V call is TRBV6-5, the J call TRBJ1-5; D is perhaps TRBD1 (5 bases). Per germline, CDR1 MNHEY and CDR2 SVGAGI. Trimming pared 0 bases from V and 2 bases from J, leaving 8 bases between. This CDR3 region has 15 residues. CDR3 protein: CASSYSGQGNQPQHF. The CDR3 nucleotides are TGTGCCAGCAGTTACTCGGGGCAGGGCAATCAGCCCCAGCATTTT.

This chain connects TRBV24-1 to TRBJ2-2; D is undetermined. V gave up 6 bases and J gave up 4 bases, with 5 bases separating them. This CDR3 comprises 12 residues. Per the germline V gene, CDR1 is KGHDR and CDR2 is SFDVKD. CDR3 protein: CATSSSTGELFF. CDR3 nucleotide sequence: TGTGCCACCAGTAGTAGCACCGGGGAGCTGTTTTTT.

The count of this clone is one. This sequence joins TRBV6-5 and TRBJ1-4, with 7 bases matching TRBD1. Germline CDR1 is MNHEY and CDR2 is SVGAGI. J gave up 4 bases and V 5 bases, and 4 bases lay outside the gene matches. The CDR3 consists of 14 residues. Written as DNA, the CDR3 is TGTGCCAGCAGTCGGACAGGCGTTAATGAAAAACTGTTTTTT. This encodes CASSRTGVNEKLFF.

The chain joins TRBV3-1 (or the pseudogene TRBV3-2) to TRBJ1-4, with 7 bases fitting TRBD1. The V gene's germline CDR1 is LGHDT and CDR2 YNNKEL (reference sequence). This CDR3 region has 14 residues. V trimming: 4 bases; J trimming: 5 bases; junction bases outside the gene matches: 4. Written as DNA, the CDR3 is TGTGCCAGCAGCCCGGGACAGCTAAATGAAAAACTGTTTTTT. Its protein product is CASSPGQLNEKLFF.

This chain connects TRBV4-2 to TRBJ1-4; 7 bases agree with TRBD1. Germline CDR1 LGHNA, CDR2 YNFKEQ. CDR3 length: 19 residues. Unmatched junction bases numbered 16, after V lost 2 bases and J lost 4 bases. In DNA, the CDR3 is TGTGCCAGCAGCCAACTAAAAACCTTGAGGGGGCAGGATAATGAAAAACTGTTTTTT. Translating gives CASSQLKTLRGQDNEKLFF.

The CDR3 protein is CASSSTGTGAETQYF. CDR3 in DNA: TGTGCCAGTAGTTCCACGGGGACAGGGGCAGAGACCCAGTACTTC. The chain recombines TRBV19 with TRBJ2-5; 10 bases match TRBD1. CDR1 and CDR2 (germline): LNHDA, SQIVND (reference sequence). Trimming at V came to 5 bases and at J to 4 bases, leaving 7 bases not matched to a gene. This CDR3 contains 15 residues.